This T cell receptor (beta chain) stems from a study of naive and memory T cell subsets. Two oligonucleotides, mixed equimolar, formed the beta constant-region primer covering TRBC1 and TRBC2. The cDNA 3' end received a ligated single-stranded oligonucleotide carrying the SP2 primer and a 12-nucleotide UMI. TCRdb re-called the UMI-ligation and nested PCR reads with MiXCR, one entry per CDR3 protein. The repertoire consists of fewer than 40,000 distinct CDR3 sequences, with roughly 14% occurring once and the leading ten covering roughly a fifth. General study findings and limits: In CD4 and CD8 cells, diversity dropped from naive through EMRA.

This clonotype was counted at least ten times. The antigen remains unidentified. This CDR3 contains 15 residues. V shed 3 bases and J shed 8 bases, with 19 bases lying between them. The germline V gene has CDR1 DFQATT and CDR2 SNEGSKA (reference sequence). The rearrangement links TRBV20-1 to TRBJ1-4; D unresolved. The origin of this receptor is a human donor in good health. The source material was effector memory CD4+ T cells from blood. Documented subset: effector memory, CD45RA- CD27-. The DNA of the CDR3 is TGCAGTGCTAGGTCTTTCCTGAGTGAAGGAGAAAAACTGTTTTTT. Protein: CSARSFLSEGEKLFF.